These 25 T cell receptor beta chains came from one sample sequenced in a study of T cell changes during pregnancy in multiple sclerosis. TCRdb keeps only in-frame clones here, not all; method: immunoSEQ multiplex PCR. Of approximately 130,000 clones listed, roughly 96% are singletons. This sample comprised peripheral blood, obtained after pregnancy. The receptors here all came from a female donor with multiple sclerosis, enrolled in a pregnancy study.

The gene calls are TRBV4-1 and TRBJ2-2; 9 nucleotides agree with TRBD1. CDR3 length equals 16 residues. CDR1 MGHRA and CDR2 YSYEKL come from the germline V gene. Unmatched junction bases numbered 6, after V lost 0 bases and J lost 7 bases. The CDR3 DNA reads as TGCGCCAGCAGCCAAGAACAGGGGGCGAGGAACGGGGAGCTGTTTTTT. Its translation is CASSQEQGARNGELFF.

This clone was observed a single time. This chain links TRBV10-3 with TRBJ1-5; 8 bases align to TRBD1. Germline V CDR1 and CDR2: ENHRY, SYGVKD. The J segment lost 6 bases and the V segment lost 2 bases, leaving 3 bases of the junction unmatched. The CDR3 has 14 residues. The CDR3 DNA sequence: TGTGCCATCAGTGAGGGACAGGGACCTCAGCCCCAGCATTTT. The encoded protein is CAISEGQGPQPQHF.

This clone was seen a single time. CDR3: CASSLLSTAPRLYNEQFF. Written as DNA, the CDR3 is TGTGCCAGCAGTTTATTATCGACAGCTCCAAGATTATACAATGAGCAGTTCTTC. V and J are TRBV28 and TRBJ2-1; D might be TRBD1 (5 bases). Trimming took 1 base from V and 4 from J, leaving 20 bases between them. Germline lookup yields CDR1 MDHEN and CDR2 SYDVKM. This CDR3 has 18 amino acids. Drawing the rest from reference TRBV28 and TRBJ2-1, the complete variable domain is DVKVTQSSRYLVKRTGEKVFLECVQDMDHENMFWYRQDPGLGLRLIYFSYDVKMKEKGDIPEGYSVSREKKERFSLILESASTNQTSMYLCASSLLSTAPRLYNEQFFGPGTRLTVL.

The chain uses TRBV15 and TRBJ1-2; 8 bases align to TRBD1. Germline V gives CDR1 LNHNV, CDR2 YYDKDF (reference sequence). This CDR3 contains 15 residues. Trimming at V came to 5 bases and at J to 2 bases, leaving 7 bases not matched to a gene. This chain's CDR3 is CATSGTGALNYGYTF. CDR3 bases: TGTGCCACCAGCGGGACAGGAGCTCTCAACTATGGCTACACCTTC.

The rearrangement uses TRBV23-1 and TRBJ2-7; 7 nucleotides align to TRBD1. TRBV23-1 is an open reading frame, and its role is uncertain. The CDR3 extends over 16 amino acids. The trim removed 3 bases at V and 0 bases at J, leaving 8 bases unmatched. Written as DNA, the CDR3 is TGCGCCAGCAGTCATCCCCTTTGGGACAGCTCCTACGAGCAGTACTTC. It encodes CASSHPLWDSSYEQYF.

This chain connects TRBV29-1 to TRBJ1-1; possible D gene TRBD1, 5 bases. The V gene lost 4 bases and the J gene lost 7 bases, with 13 bases spanning the gap. CDR3 length equals 12 residues. The V gene's germline CDR1 is SQVTM and CDR2 ANQGSEA. CDR3 region: CSVAWTQGEAFF. The CDR3 DNA follows: TGCAGCGTTGCTTGGACCCAGGGTGAAGCTTTCTTT.

This sequence joins TRBV6-6 and TRBJ2-7, with 7 bases identical to TRBD1. J was trimmed by 3 bases and V by 6 bases; bases with no gene match: 8. CDR3 length equals 14 residues. From germline, CDR1 is MNHNY and CDR2 SVGAGI (reference sequence). The CDR3 spells CASSKGTVDYEQYF. CDR3 DNA sequence: TGTGCCAGCAGCAAAGGGACAGTTGACTACGAGCAGTACTTC.

V and J are TRBV6-1 and TRBJ2-2, with a weak D call TRBD2 (7 bases). V lost 2 bases to trimming and J lost 6 bases, with 22 bases between them. The germline V gene encodes CDR1 MNHNS and CDR2 SASEGT. This CDR3 region has 18 residues. The CDR3 DNA follows: TGTGCCAGCAGTGAATCCGGGGGGCGCAGCTGGTTGGCCGGGGAGCTGTTTTTT. Translated, it gives CASSESGGRSWLAGELFF.

This rearrangement joins TRBV7-9 to TRBJ2-7; possible D gene TRBD2, 6 bases. Germline assignment: CDR1 SEHNR and CDR2 FQNEAQ (reference sequence). Trimming removed 8 bases from V and 3 bases from J, with 20 bases in between. The CDR3 totals 15 residues. The CDR3 reads CASHPQTGGDYEQYF. The CDR3 DNA reads TGTGCCAGCCACCCACAAACCGGGGGAGACTACGAGCAGTACTTC.

The chain uses TRBV4-2 and TRBJ2-2; 13 bases align to TRBD2. The CDR3 spans 21 residues. V gave up 0 bases and J gave up 4 bases; unmatched junction bases: 14. Germline lookup yields CDR1 LGHNA and CDR2 YNFKEQ. The CDR3 sequence: CASSQDKRRLAGGFVTGELFF. The DNA of the CDR3 is TGTGCCAGCAGCCAAGATAAAAGGAGACTAGCGGGAGGTTTTGTCACCGGGGAGCTGTTTTTT.

This clone was counted a single time. The V call is TRBV7-3, the J call TRBJ2-1; 7 nucleotides line up with TRBD2. The CDR3 is 15 residues long. CDR1 SGHTA and CDR2 FQGTGA come from the germline V gene. The J segment lost 5 bases and the V segment lost 2 bases, leaving 6 bases of the junction unmatched. CDR3 region: CASSLGPSGNNEQFF. The CDR3 DNA reads TGTGCCAGCAGCTTAGGGCCTAGCGGAAACAATGAGCAGTTCTTC.

V and J are TRBV28 and TRBJ2-1, with D perhaps TRBD2 (6 bases). The V gene lost 9 bases and the J gene lost 6 bases, with 12 bases spanning the gap. This CDR3 spans 12 amino acids. CDR1 MDHEN and CDR2 SYDVKM come from the germline V gene. The CDR3 is CASRGAPNEQFF. DNA for the CDR3: TGTGCCAGTCGCGGGGCTCCCAATGAGCAGTTCTTC.

The J gene is TRBJ2-1, the V gene TRBV13; 14 nucleotides agree with TRBD2. Germline assignment: CDR1 PRHDT and CDR2 FYEKMQ (reference sequence). The CDR3 length is 14 residues. Unmatched junction bases numbered 2, after V lost 4 bases and J lost 9 bases. The CDR3 coding sequence is TGTGCCAGCAGCTCGGGACTAGCGGGAGTTGAGCAGTTCTTC. Its protein product is CASSSGLAGVEQFF. The whole variable domain, remainder taken from reference TRBV13 and TRBJ2-1, is AAGVIQSPRHLIKEKRETATLKCYPIPRHDTVYWYQQGPGQDPQFLISFYEKMQSDKGSIPDRFSAQQFSDYHSELNMSSLELGDSALYFCASSSGLAGVEQFFGPGTRLTVL.

The chain uses TRBV7-2 and TRBJ2-7, with TRBD2 identical over 14 bases. The CDR3 runs 14 residues. Trimming took 4 bases from V and 8 from J; bases not matched to a gene: 4. The germline V gene encodes CDR1 SGHTA and CDR2 FQGNSA. CDR3: CASSSGTSGSKQYF. CDR3 nucleotide sequence: TGTGCCAGCAGCTCTGGGACTAGCGGGAGCAAGCAGTACTTC.

This clone was recorded only once. The chain carries TRBV7-8 and TRBJ2-2; 13 bases align to TRBD2. V lost 4 bases, J lost 4 bases, and 6 bases stayed unmatched. Germline CDR1 is SGHVS and CDR2 is FQNEAQ. The CDR3 has 17 amino acids. The chain's CDR3 is CASSSTGLAGVTGELFF. CDR3 bases: TGTGCCAGCAGCTCCACAGGACTAGCGGGAGTCACCGGGGAGCTGTTTTTT.

This rearrangement joins TRBV5-4 to TRBJ2-7; 7 bases match TRBD1. The CDR3 is made up of 15 amino acids. The V gene end was trimmed by 1 base and the J gene end by 2 bases; junction bases not matched to a gene: 6. CDR1 SGHNT and CDR2 YYREEE come from the germline V gene (reference sequence). The DNA of the CDR3 is TGTGCCAGCAGCTTGCCTAACGGACAGGCCTACGAGCAGTACTTC. Its protein product is CASSLPNGQAYEQYF. Using reference TRBV5-4 and TRBJ2-7 for the parts outside the CDR3, the full variable domain is ETGVTQSPTHLIKTRGQQVTLRCSSQSGHNTVSWYQQALGQGPQFIFQYYREEENGRGNFPPRFSGLQFPNYSSELNVNALELDDSALYLCASSLPNGQAYEQYFGPGTRLTVT.

V gene TRBV4-1 combines with J gene TRBJ2-3, with 8 nucleotides matching TRBD1. Germline V gives CDR1 MGHRA, CDR2 YSYEKL. This CDR3 is 17 amino acids long. V dropped 1 base and J dropped 6; count of bases not matched to a gene: 12. This CDR3 reads CASSQATKAGGADTQYF. CDR3 coding DNA: TGCGCCAGCAGCCAAGCAACGAAGGCAGGGGGCGCCGATACGCAGTATTTT.

J is TRBJ1-1 and V is TRBV18; D gene unclear. Trimming took 6 bases from V and 7 from J, leaving 18 bases between them. Germline V gene lookup returns CDR1 KGHSH and CDR2 LQKENI. There are 14 residues in the CDR3. CDR3 nucleotides: TGTGCCAGCTCCCCGGGTCTTTTGGCCCATGAAGCTTTCTTT. It specifies CASSPGLLAHEAFF.

The chain recombines TRBV2 with TRBJ1-1; 7 bases are shared with TRBD1. V lost 7 bases, J lost 0 bases, and 5 bases stayed unmatched. Per germline, CDR1 SNHLY and CDR2 FYNNEI. CDR3 length: 14 amino acids. In nucleotides, the CDR3 is TGTGCCAGCACCACGACAGGGATGAACACTGAAGCTTTCTTT. Its translation: CASTTTGMNTEAFF. Full variable domain (outside the CDR3, taken from reference TRBV2 and TRBJ1-1): EPEVTQTPSHQVTQMGQEVILRCVPISNHLYFYWYRQILGQKVEFLVSFYNNEISEKSEIFDDQFSVERPDGSNFTLKIRSTKLEDSAMYFCASTTTGMNTEAFFGQGTRLTVV.

V is TRBV7-2 and J is TRBJ1-3, with D maybe TRBD1 (5 bases). V lost 3 bases and J lost 7, with 16 bases in between. CDR3 size: 15 residues. Per germline, CDR1 SGHTA and CDR2 FQGNSA. Here the CDR3 reads CASSLGPTQRNTIYF. In DNA, the CDR3 is TGTGCCAGCAGCTTGGGGCCAACCCAAAGGAACACCATATATTTT.

The chain recombines TRBV7-9 with TRBJ1-1; D gene unclear. The CDR3 totals 12 residues. The germline gives CDR1 SEHNR, CDR2 FQNEAQ (reference sequence). The V gene lost 5 bases and the J gene lost 8 bases, with 12 bases spanning the gap. The CDR3 region is CASSQGGREAFF. For the CDR3, the DNA is TGTGCCAGCAGCCAAGGTGGGCGCGAAGCTTTCTTT. Full variable domain (outside the CDR3, taken from reference TRBV7-9 and TRBJ1-1): DTGVSQNPRHKITKRGQNVTFRCDPISEHNRLYWYRQTLGQGPEFLTYFQNEAQLEKSRLLSDRFSAERPKGSFSTLEIQRTEQGDSAMYLCASSQGGREAFFGQGTRLTVV.

The chain links TRBV29-1 to TRBJ1-4, with a possible D match to TRBD1 (6 bases). CDR1 and CDR2 from the germline V gene are SQVTM and ANQGSEA. The CDR3 covers 14 residues. V lost 0 bases to trimming and J lost 8 bases, with 13 bases between them. The CDR3 protein is CSVEDVGAGEKLFF. In DNA, the CDR3 is TGCAGCGTTGAAGATGTGGGGGCAGGGGAAAAACTGTTTTTT.

The gene calls are TRBV28 and TRBJ2-7; perhaps TRBD1 as D (6 bases). The CDR3 covers 15 residues. Trimming removed 3 bases from V and 0 bases from J, with 12 bases in between. Per the germline V gene, CDR1 is MDHEN and CDR2 is SYDVKM. The CDR3 spells CASSLVGAGSYEQYF. CDR3 in DNA: TGTGCCAGCAGTTTGGTGGGGGCGGGCTCCTACGAGCAGTACTTC.

The chain joins TRBV6-6 to TRBJ2-2, with D possibly TRBD2 on 5 matching bases. The germline V gene has CDR1 MNHNY and CDR2 SVGAGI (reference sequence). Trimming stripped 6 bases from V and 4 bases from J, with 15 bases between. The CDR3 is 15 amino acids. CDR3 in amino acids: CASSEPGRVTGELFF. The CDR3 DNA reads TGTGCCAGCAGCGAACCTGGGAGAGTCACCGGGGAGCTGTTTTTT.

V usage is TRBV5-1 and J usage is TRBJ2-1; 11 nucleotides align to TRBD1. CDR1 is SGHRS and CDR2 is YFSETQ in the germline V gene. Trimming took 3 bases from V and 6 from J; bases not matched to a gene: 14. There are 18 residues in the CDR3. The CDR3, as DNA: TGCGCCAGCAGCTCCAATCCAGCTGGGACAGGGGGAGGCAATGAGCAGTTCTTC. It is translated as CASSSNPAGTGGGNEQFF.